This T cell receptor beta chain was identified in a study of T cell responses to AZD1222 COVID-19 vaccine. Clones were sequenced by immunoSEQ multiplex PCR, and TCRdb holds only the in-frame ones, with some missing. This table has about 110,000 clones, roughly 93% appearing once. CDR1 SGDLS and CDR2 YYNGEE come from the germline V gene. The CDR3 consists of 15 residues. V dropped 4 bases and J dropped 7 bases, with 20 bases sitting between them. Comment on this clone: Its antigen remains unknown.

Study-level results: Donors in the cohort were predominantly white British and more often female, and clonal diversity was possibly underestimated.

The material was peripheral blood, obtained 28 days after the second AZD1222 dose. The V and J genes are TRBV9 and TRBJ1-1, with a tentative D call TRBD1 (5 bases). The sequence was obtained from an adult who received the AZD1222 COVID-19 vaccine. DNA of the CDR3: TGTGCCAGCAGCCTCTATTCCGGGGCCCAACTTGAAGCTTTCTTT. Protein product: CASSLYSGAQLEAFF.